Below are 18 T cell receptor beta chains sequenced from a single sample in a study of vaccination and CD4 T cells after COVID-19. What these receptors recognize is not known. Treatment given: roughly 11-day PBMC culture with coronavirus spike peptide pools or control peptides (ViraFEST assay). With the Oncomine TCR Beta short-read assay, DNA from cultured CD4+ T cells was sequenced. TCRdb itself ran the PCR reads through MiXCR, one entry per CDR3 protein. Among under 20,000 distinct CDR3 sequences listed, approximately 50% were seen once. The source material was CD4+ T cells from blood, cultured in vitro, sampled before SARS-CoV-2 vaccination. Every receptor here comes from a human donor who had recovered from COVID-19.

The V gene is TRBV7-9, the J gene TRBJ1-5; TRBD1 might be the D (5 bases). V was clipped by 5 bases and J by 2 bases, with 16 bases between them. The CDR3 contains 16 residues. The germline V gene encodes CDR1 SEHNR and CDR2 FQNEAQ (reference sequence). The CDR3 loop reads CASSIGGSGGNQPQHF. The DNA of the CDR3 is TGTGCCAGCAGCATCGGGGGAAGCGGGGGCAATCAGCCCCAGCATTTT.

This clonotype turned up a few times. V and J are TRBV6-5 and TRBJ1-6; D unresolved. The CDR3 totals 17 residues. Trimming shortened V by 0 bases and J by 11 bases, and 20 bases separated the two germline ends. Germline CDR1 is MNHEY and CDR2 is SVGAGI. The CDR3: CASSYSSGWDGEAPLHF. CDR3 nucleotides: TGTGCCAGCAGTTACTCATCAGGTTGGGATGGCGAGGCACCCCTCCACTTT.

This clonotype has a handful of counts. The V and J genes are TRBV20-1 and TRBJ1-5; TRBD1 aligns across 9 bases. The CDR3 loop spans 14 amino acids. Germline V gene sequence: CDR1 DFQATT, CDR2 SNEGSKA (reference sequence). V lost 3 bases, J lost 5 bases, and 5 bases stayed unmatched. In DNA, the CDR3 is TGCAGTGCTAGGCATGGGACAGGGTATCAGCCCCAGCATTTT. It specifies CSARHGTGYQPQHF.

This clonotype is large (0.1 to 1%) by share. The rearrangement links TRBV12-3 or TRBV12-4 to TRBJ2-2; D remains unclear. Trimming took off 4 bases at V and 3 bases at J, with 0 bases between the two ends. CDR3 length: 11 residues. Here the CDR3 DNA reads TGTGCCAGCAGTTACACCGGGGAGCTGTTTTTT. Its translation is CASSYTGELFF.

The rearrangement uses TRBV28 and TRBJ1-2, with D possibly matching TRBD1 (5 bases). V was trimmed by 5 bases and J by 7 bases, leaving 20 bases between them. Looked up from germline, CDR1 is MDHEN and CDR2 is SYDVKM. The length of the CDR3 is 15 residues. The CDR3 DNA sequence: TGTGCCAGCAGTGAATCCTCAGGGTTCCCATCTGGCTACACCTTC. Residues: CASSESSGFPSGYTF.

The rearrangement joins TRBV6-5 to TRBJ2-1, with 9 positions matching TRBD1. There are 15 residues in the CDR3. V gave up 3 bases and J gave up 7 bases; unmatched junction bases: 7. Germline V gene sequence: CDR1 MNHEY, CDR2 SVGAGI. As DNA, the CDR3 is TGTGCCAGCAGTTATTTTGGGACAGGGAAGAATGAGCAGTTCTTC. Translating gives CASSYFGTGKNEQFF.

This chain links TRBV7-8 with TRBJ1-2; D is undetermined. Trimming took off 7 bases at V and 5 bases at J, with 14 bases between the two ends. Germline assignment: CDR1 SGHVS and CDR2 FQNEAQ. The CDR3 spans 13 residues. The CDR3 protein is CASTLSRGYGYTF. CDR3 DNA: TGTGCCAGCACCCTATCGAGAGGGTATGGCTACACCTTC.

J is TRBJ2-7 and V is TRBV18; 11 bases fit TRBD2. Germline V gene sequence: CDR1 KGHSH, CDR2 LQKENI. V shed 4 bases and J 3 bases; nucleotides not matched to a gene: 8. The CDR3 contains 16 residues. In DNA form, the CDR3 reads TGTGCCAGCTCACGAGAGGGACTAGCGGCAAACTACGAGCAGTACTTC. Amino acids: CASSREGLAANYEQYF.

The V and J genes are TRBV12-3 or TRBV12-4 and TRBJ2-7; 11 bases are a match to TRBD1. The CDR3 has 13 residues. J lost 10 bases, V lost 7 bases, and 9 bases had no gene match. The CDR3 DNA is TGTGCCAGCAATCCGGGACAGGGGGTGGCACAGTACTTC. As protein: CASNPGQGVAQYF.

J is TRBJ1-6 and V is TRBV7-2; D unresolved. The CDR3 is made up of 13 amino acids. Trimming removed 3 bases at V and 8 bases at J, with 8 bases between. Germline loops: CDR1 SGHTA, CDR2 FQGNSA. The CDR3 is CASSFFQDSPLHF. In DNA form, the CDR3 reads TGTGCCAGCAGCTTTTTTCAAGATTCACCCCTCCACTTT.

The V gene is TRBV4-3, the J gene TRBJ2-7; tentatively, D is TRBD1 or TRBD2 (5 bases each). The CDR3 sequence is 14 residues long. Trimming pared 0 bases from V and 7 bases from J, leaving 13 bases between. Germline values: CDR1 LGHNA, CDR2 YSLEER. DNA of the CDR3: TGCGCCAGCAGCCAAGAGGAAGGGACGGGGGAGCAGTACTTC. It translates to CASSQEEGTGEQYF.

The chain couples TRBV5-4 to TRBJ1-6; no clear D. V shed 4 bases and J shed 3 bases, with 8 bases lying between them. Germline V gene lookup returns CDR1 SGHNT and CDR2 YYREEE (reference sequence). The CDR3 sequence is 14 residues long. DNA for the CDR3: TGTGCCAGCAGCGCCCGGGACTATAATTCACCCCTCCACTTT. Translated, it gives CASSARDYNSPLHF.

The gene calls are TRBV6-5 and TRBJ2-5, with 7 bases lining up with TRBD1. Trimming at V came to 4 bases and at J to 2 bases, leaving 7 bases not matched to a gene. Germline CDR1 is MNHEY and CDR2 is SVGAGI. The CDR3 covers 15 residues. The chain's CDR3 is CASSSIRDRQETQYF. The CDR3 DNA reads as TGTGCCAGCAGTTCGATCCGGGACAGACAAGAGACCCAGTACTTC.

This sequence joins TRBV7-7 and TRBJ2-2; unclear D gene. V lost 4 bases and J lost 1, with 7 bases in between. The CDR3 has 14 residues. Germline V CDR1 and CDR2: SSHAT, FNYEAQ (reference sequence). CDR3 region: CASSSLRNTGELFF. CDR3 bases: TGTGCCAGCAGCTCGTTGCGGAACACCGGGGAGCTGTTTTTT.

This chain links TRBV2 with TRBJ1-2, with 8 bases lining up with TRBD1. The CDR3 contains 13 residues. Germline CDR1 and CDR2: SNHLY and FYNNEI. Losses at the gene ends were 11 bases for V and 1 base for J; bases not matched to a gene: 6. As DNA, the CDR3 is TGTGCCGCGAACAGGGGGTATAACTATGGCTACACCTTC. Its protein is CAANRGYNYGYTF.

The gene calls are TRBV20-1 and TRBJ2-4, with D hard to call. Trimming removed 1 base at V and 1 base at J, with 14 bases between. The CDR3 runs 16 residues. Germline V gene sequence: CDR1 DFQATT, CDR2 SNEGSKA (reference sequence). CDR3 loop: CSARGGGSGAKNIQYF. CDR3 coding DNA: TGCAGTGCTAGAGGGGGTGGCTCTGGGGCCAAAAACATTCAGTACTTC.

The rearrangement joins TRBV5-4 to TRBJ2-1, with D maybe TRBD1 (5 bases). Deletions cut 1 base from V and 9 bases from J, with 5 bases between. There are 11 residues in the CDR3. CDR1 is SGHNT and CDR2 is YYREEE in the germline V gene (reference sequence). CDR3 sequence reads: CASSLRGEQFF. The CDR3 DNA is TGTGCCAGCAGCTTGAGGGGTGAGCAGTTCTTC. The whole variable domain, filled in from reference TRBV5-4 and TRBJ2-1, reads ETGVTQSPTHLIKTRGQQVTLRCSSQSGHNTVSWYQQALGQGPQFIFQYYREEENGRGNFPPRFSGLQFPNYSSELNVNALELDDSALYLCASSLRGEQFFGPGTRLTVL.

The V gene is TRBV7-3, the J gene TRBJ2-7; unclear D gene. V was cut by 3 bases and J by 6 bases, with 12 bases left in between. There are 13 residues in the CDR3. CDR1 SGHTA and CDR2 FQGTGA come from the germline V gene. For the CDR3, the DNA is TGTGCCAGCAGCTTGTTCTCGGGTAGCGAGCAGTACTTC. Its translation is CASSLFSGSEQYF.